These 26 T cell receptor beta chains were all obtained from the same sample, sequenced in a study of shared clonotypes between healthy human individuals (dated by TCRdb to the early 2020s). Preparation of the library involved the immunoSEQ multiplex PCR assay. Here the immuneACCESS table is served through TCRdb, limited to in-frame sequences with V and J called. Missing clones are a known gap in these copies; in checked studies unresolved V genes cover under half, and the rest lacks a known reason. In this sample the table shows roughly 2.5 million clones, 90% to 95% of which occur a single time. The ten largest clones take up roughly 0.15% of the sample. The sample consisted of naive CD4+ T cells sorted from blood. In the paper's terms, the cell subset or site label means: CD45RA+ positively selected. Source of these receptors: a man between 18 and 35 years old in good health.

V gene TRBV11-2 combines with J gene TRBJ2-7; TRBD1 agrees at 7 bases. Germline CDR1 is SGHAT and CDR2 is FQNNGV. J was trimmed by 3 bases and V by 5 bases; bases with no gene match: 13. The CDR3 is 16 residues long. CDR3 coding DNA: TGTGCCAGCAGCCCACTGACAGGGAAACAACTCTACGAGCAGTACTTC. Protein product: CASSPLTGKQLYEQYF.

The chain joins TRBV5-1 to TRBJ1-6; 8 bases map to TRBD1. CDR3 length equals 16 residues. Germline V lookup: CDR1 SGHRS, CDR2 YFSETQ. V trimming: 3 bases; J trimming: 7 bases; junction bases outside the gene matches: 9. CDR3 nucleotides: TGCGCCAGCAGCTCGGGAGGACAGGGAGTCAATTCACCCCTCCACTTT. Amino acids: CASSSGGQGVNSPLHF.

CDR3 bases: TGTGCCATCCTGAAACAGGGCAATCAGCCCCAGCATTTT. This codes for CAILKQGNQPQHF. The J gene is TRBJ1-5, the V gene TRBV6-1, with a possible D match to TRBD1 (5 bases). Trimming cost V 10 bases and J 2 bases, with 12 bases left between them. From germline, CDR1 is MNHNS and CDR2 SASEGT. The CDR3 loop spans 13 amino acids.

For the CDR3, the DNA is TGTGCCAGCAGTCCCCAAGCTTTCTTT. It is translated as CASSPQAFF. The chain recombines TRBV6-6 with TRBJ1-1, with no clear D. Germline lookup yields CDR1 MNHNY and CDR2 SVGAGI (reference sequence). V lost 5 bases and J lost 9, with 4 bases in between. This CDR3 comprises 9 residues.

This sequence joins TRBV19 and TRBJ2-3; D is tentatively TRBD1 or TRBD2 (6 bases each). This CDR3 is built from 13 residues. CDR1 and CDR2 (germline): LNHDA, SQIVND (reference sequence). The V gene lost 9 bases and the J gene lost 7 bases, with 17 bases spanning the gap. CDR3 DNA: TGTGCCAGCACATCGGGGGCATCAAATACGCAGTATTTT. Its translation is CASTSGASNTQYF.

A note on this clone: The junction does not match germline at one end; this may be a read error. The genes are TRBV2 and TRBJ2-5, with D hard to call. CDR1 is SNHLY, CDR2 FYNNEI, per germline. The CDR3 has 13 amino acids. CDR3 nucleotide sequence: TGTGCCAGCAGGGAAGGGTACCAAGAGACCCAGTACTTC. Encoded protein: CASREGYQETQYF.

The chain is built from TRBV27 and TRBJ2-7, with 11 bases lining up with TRBD2. J gave up 1 base and V 7 bases, and 3 bases lay outside the gene matches. CDR3 length: 14 residues. CDR1 MNHEY and CDR2 SMNVEV come from the germline V gene (reference sequence). Here the CDR3 DNA reads TGTGCCAGCAAGGGACTAGCGGCATCCTACGAGCAGTACTTC. As protein: CASKGLAASYEQYF.

This rearrangement joins TRBV30 to TRBJ1-5, with D tentatively TRBD1 (5 bases). V was shortened by 1 base and J by 0 bases, with 10 bases between the two germline ends. The CDR3 is 15 amino acids. Germline loops: CDR1 GTSNPN, CDR2 SVGIG (reference sequence). The CDR3 DNA sequence: TGTGCCTGGAGTGGACAGTCGTATAGCAATCAGCCCCAGCATTTT. Translated, it gives CAWSGQSYSNQPQHF.

V gene TRBV7-2 combines with J gene TRBJ2-6; 8 bases match TRBD2. Germline values: CDR1 SGHTA, CDR2 FQGNSA. This CDR3 has 16 amino acids. V shed 4 bases, J shed 3 bases, and the junction held 5 bases outside the gene matches. CDR3 protein: CASSSAGGDGANVLTF. CDR3 nucleotide sequence: TGTGCCAGCAGCTCCGCCGGGGGGGATGGGGCCAACGTCCTGACTTTC.

The gene calls are TRBV9 and TRBJ2-1; D remains unclear. Germline V gene data show CDR1 as SGDLS and CDR2 as YYNGEE. The ends were cut back, 0 bases at V and 0 bases at J, with 10 bases in the middle. The CDR3 consists of 16 residues. In DNA form, the CDR3 reads TGTGCCAGCAGCGTAGCTATTAAGAACTCCTACAATGAGCAGTTCTTC. The encoded protein is CASSVAIKNSYNEQFF.

The chain combines TRBV5-1 with TRBJ2-5; 10 nucleotides align to TRBD2. V lost 4 bases, J lost 7 bases, and 10 bases stayed unmatched. Germline V gene lookup returns CDR1 SGHRS and CDR2 YFSETQ. This CDR3 has 15 amino acids. The CDR3 reads CASSEVAGGWGTQYF. Here the CDR3 DNA reads TGCGCCAGCAGCGAGGTAGCGGGAGGATGGGGGACCCAGTACTTC.

This clone was seen once. V is TRBV19 and J is TRBJ2-3, with TRBD1 matching 11 bases. The V gene end was trimmed by 6 bases and the J gene end by 4 bases; junction bases not matched to a gene: 9. CDR1 is LNHDA and CDR2 is SQIVND in the germline V gene (reference sequence). This CDR3 is 16 amino acids long. This chain's CDR3 is CASRDPGQGGPDTQYF. The CDR3 nucleotides are TGTGCCAGTAGGGATCCGGGACAGGGGGGGCCAGATACGCAGTATTTT.

The chain carries TRBV29-1 and TRBJ2-1, with D uncertain. V gave up 4 bases and J gave up 0 bases, with 13 bases separating them. There are 15 residues in the CDR3. Germline lookup yields CDR1 SQVTM and CDR2 ANQGSEA. CDR3: CSVAIGSSSYNEQFF. The CDR3 DNA follows: TGCAGCGTTGCGATCGGTTCCAGCTCCTACAATGAGCAGTTCTTC.

The gene calls are TRBV5-1 and TRBJ1-1; D is possibly TRBD1 (6 bases). V lost 4 bases and J lost 0, with 16 bases in between. The CDR3 is made up of 16 amino acids. CDR1 SGHRS and CDR2 YFSETQ come from the germline V gene. The CDR3 region has the DNA TGCGCCAGCAGCCCATGGGGGGGGCGGGTGAACACTGAAGCTTTCTTT. It codes for CASSPWGGRVNTEAFF.

Worth noting for this clone: This CDR3 is also generated by other DNA sequences in the sample. The chain employs TRBV6-6 and TRBJ2-7, with D hard to call. V was pared by 0 bases and J by 1 base, with 10 bases between. Germline V gene data show CDR1 as MNHNY and CDR2 as SVGAGI (reference sequence). The CDR3 spans 15 residues. CDR3 sequence: CASSYSYGSSYEQYF. DNA of the CDR3: TGTGCCAGCAGTTACTCGTACGGGTCTTCCTACGAGCAGTACTTC.

The chain carries TRBV18 and TRBJ2-7; TRBD2 matches at 10 bases. Germline trimming cut 3 bases from V and 6 bases from J; bases unmatched to any gene: 8. Germline CDR1 is KGHSH and CDR2 is LQKENI. The CDR3 consists of 15 residues. CDR3 loop: CASSPRPGTSVEQYF. CDR3 sequence (DNA): TGTGCCAGCTCACCGAGGCCCGGGACTAGCGTCGAGCAGTACTTC.

The chain joins TRBV2 to TRBJ1-5, with D unclear. Trimming shortened V by 6 bases and J by 6 bases, and 12 bases separated the two germline ends. CDR3 length: 13 amino acids. Germline V gene sequence: CDR1 SNHLY, CDR2 FYNNEI. The CDR3: CASRGGMGQPQHF. The CDR3 DNA follows: TGTGCCAGCAGGGGAGGGATGGGTCAGCCCCAGCATTTT. Based on the CDR3 plus reference TRBV2 and TRBJ1-5, the full variable domain is EPEVTQTPSHQVTQMGQEVILRCVPISNHLYFYWYRQILGQKVEFLVSFYNNEISEKSEIFDDQFSVERPDGSNFTLKIRSTKLEDSAMYFCASRGGMGQPQHFGDGTRLSIL.

This chain joins TRBV4-3 and TRBJ2-7; the match to TRBD1 covers 9 bases. Trimming at V came to 4 bases and at J to 3 bases, leaving 4 bases not matched to a gene. Germline lookup yields CDR1 LGHNA and CDR2 YSLEER. The CDR3 is made up of 14 amino acids. CDR3 sequence: CASSPWTGDYEQYF. CDR3 sequence (DNA): TGCGCCAGCAGCCCCTGGACAGGGGACTACGAGCAGTACTTC.

This clone was detected only once. The chain employs TRBV5-8 and TRBJ2-2; TRBD2 is a possible D gene (5 bases). CDR3 length equals 16 residues. V dropped 0 bases and J dropped 1 base, with 10 bases sitting between them. CDR1 and CDR2 from the germline V gene are SGHTS and YDEGEE. CDR3 residues: CASSLGLRGNTGELFF. The CDR3 DNA is TGTGCCAGCAGCTTGGGGCTACGGGGGAACACCGGGGAGCTGTTTTTT.

The rearrangement joins TRBV5-1 to TRBJ2-5, with 10 bases matching TRBD1. This CDR3 contains 16 residues. Germline assignment: CDR1 SGHRS and CDR2 YFSETQ. J gave up 0 bases and V 0 bases, and 2 bases lay outside the gene matches. CDR3 coding DNA: TGCGCCAGCAGCTTGGCGGGGACAGGGGACCAAGAGACCCAGTACTTC. Amino acid sequence: CASSLAGTGDQETQYF.

The chain combines TRBV4-1 with TRBJ1-2; possibly TRBD1 for D (6 bases). The V end lost 3 bases, the J end lost 1 base, and 9 bases lay between the germline ends. Germline CDR1 reads MGHRA; CDR2 reads YSYEKL. This CDR3 has 14 residues. This chain's CDR3 is CASSQDRFNYGYTF. The CDR3 DNA is TGCGCCAGCAGCCAGGACAGATTTAACTATGGCTACACCTTC.

As concerns this clone: The junction departs from germline at one end; a sequencing error may be responsible. The J gene is TRBJ2-1, the V gene TRBV5-1; D assignment may be TRBD1 or TRBD2 (5 bases each). Germline lookup yields CDR1 SGHRS and CDR2 YFSETQ. There are 13 residues in the CDR3. DNA for the CDR3: TGCGCCAGCAGCTCCTTATCTCCGGGACGTCTGATCTTC. The encoded protein is CASSSLSPGRLIF.

The chain couples TRBV5-6 to TRBJ1-3; perhaps TRBD1 as D (5 bases). The CDR3 runs 16 residues. Trimming shortened V by 3 bases and J by 2 bases, and 15 bases separated the two germline ends. Germline CDR1 and CDR2: SGHDT and YYEEEE. This CDR3 is CASSWGPDRTGNTIYF. The CDR3 region has the DNA TGTGCCAGCAGCTGGGGTCCTGACAGAACTGGAAACACCATATATTTT.

V gene TRBV11-2 combines with J gene TRBJ1-4; D gene unclear. The germline CDR1 and CDR2 sequences are SGHAT and FQNNGV. The CDR3 spans 15 residues. With 4 bases removed from V and 5 bases from J, the gap between germline ends came to 14 bases. The CDR3 sequence is CASSSRPIINEKLFF. The CDR3 nucleotides are TGTGCCAGCAGCTCTAGGCCGATTATAAATGAAAAACTGTTTTTT.

Turning to this clone: Other DNA sequences in the same sample also yield this CDR3. V gene TRBV7-2 combines with J gene TRBJ2-7; no definite D call. In germline, CDR1 is SGHTA, CDR2 FQGNSA. V lost 2 bases to trimming and J lost 2 bases, with 10 bases between them. The CDR3 contains 14 residues. CDR3 in DNA: TGTGCCAGCAGCTTAAGGGCAGGTACCTACGAGCAGTACTTC. It is translated as CASSLRAGTYEQYF. The full variable domain, its missing parts supplied by reference TRBV7-2 and TRBJ2-7, is GAGVSQSPSNKVTEKGKDVELRCDPISGHTALYWYRQSLGQGLEFLIYFQGNSAPDKSGLPSDRFSAERTGGSVSTLTIQRTQQEDSAVYLCASSLRAGTYEQYFGPGTRLTVT.

Only one count was recorded for this clone. The chain has TRBV6-4 and TRBJ2-2; 7 bases fit TRBD1. This CDR3 region has 16 residues. Germline V gives CDR1 MRHNA, CDR2 SNTAGT. Germline trimming cut 4 bases from V and 2 bases from J; bases unmatched to any gene: 7. The CDR3 bases are TGTGCCAGCAGTGCCCAGGGGGACCTAAACACCGGGGAGCTGTTTTTT. As protein: CASSAQGDLNTGELFF.